The 8 T cell receptor beta chains given below trace back to one sample, sequenced in a study of blood T cell repertoires in COVID-19. The repertoire was sequenced with immunoSEQ multiplex PCR; TCRdb's copy has only in-frame clones and lacks some. The sample shows approximately 190,000 clones, approximately 84% of them seen only once. Sequencing was carried out using peripheral blood. All receptors derive from a man older than 75 with acute or convalescent COVID-19.

The CDR3 nucleotides are TGTGCCAGCAGCTCCCCAGGGTTTGGGCAGTACGTC. Translated, it gives CASSSPGFGQYV. V usage is TRBV7-9 and J usage is TRBJ2-7; possible D gene TRBD1, 5 bases. V dropped 4 bases and J dropped 9 bases, with 13 bases sitting between them. Germline V gives CDR1 SEHNR, CDR2 FQNEAQ (reference sequence). The CDR3 has 12 amino acids.

This clone was observed a handful of times. J is TRBJ2-7 and V is TRBV10-1; D is possibly TRBD1 (6 bases). The CDR3 consists of 13 residues. Trimming removed 5 bases at V and 0 bases at J, with 8 bases between. Germline lookup yields CDR1 WNHNN and CDR2 SYGVQD (reference sequence). The CDR3 is CASSQGHSYEQYF. CDR3 coding DNA: TGCGCCAGCAGTCAGGGACACTCCTACGAGCAGTACTTC.

On this clone: One junction end does not reproduce the germline sequence, and a read error may be involved. The J gene is TRBJ2-4, the V gene TRBV5-1, with 7 bases lining up with TRBD1. CDR3 size: 14 residues. CDR1 is SGHRS and CDR2 is YFSETQ in the germline V gene. The CDR3 here is CASSLGTAQNIQYF. CDR3 coding DNA: TGCGCCAGCAGCTTAGGGACAGCCCAAAACATTCAGTACTTC.

The chain is built from TRBV9 and TRBJ2-3, with 10 bases aligning to TRBD2. There are 16 residues in the CDR3. The germline V gene encodes CDR1 SGDLS and CDR2 YYNGEE. V shed 3 bases, J shed 0 bases, and the junction held 4 bases outside the gene matches. The CDR3, as DNA: TGTGCCAGCAGCGGAGCGGGAGGGCCGAGCACAGATACGCAGTATTTT. Its protein is CASSGAGGPSTDTQYF. The variable domain in full, with the rest retrieved from reference TRBV9 and TRBJ2-3, is DSGVTQTPKHLITATGQRVTLRCSPRSGDLSVYWYQQSLDQGLQFLIQYYNGEERAKGNILERFSAQQFPDLHSELNLSSLELGDSALYFCASSGAGGPSTDTQYFGPGTRLTVL.

The chain uses TRBV2 and TRBJ1-5; the match to TRBD1 covers 8 bases. V trimming: 2 bases; J trimming: 6 bases; junction bases outside the gene matches: 6. This CDR3 has 15 residues. CDR1 is SNHLY and CDR2 is FYNNEI in the germline V gene. In DNA, the CDR3 is TGTGCCAGCAGTGAACAGGGGGCAGTTGGTCAGCCCCAGCATTTT. Translating gives CASSEQGAVGQPQHF.

V and J are TRBV18 and TRBJ2-1; 11 nucleotides line up with TRBD2. The trim removed 8 bases at V and 7 bases at J, leaving 10 bases unmatched. This CDR3 comprises 15 residues. Germline loops: CDR1 KGHSH, CDR2 LQKENI. DNA for the CDR3: TGTGCCAGCGGCTTTAGCGGGAGGGCCTCTAATGAGCAGTTCTTC. Translated, it gives CASGFSGRASNEQFF.

Note on this clone: Within the sample, other DNA sequences also encode this same CDR3. This sequence joins TRBV19 and TRBJ1-5, with D possibly TRBD1 on 6 matching bases. Between the trimmed V and J ends, which lost 3 bases and 2 bases, there was a span of 11 bases. Germline-derived CDR1 and CDR2 are LNHDA and SQIVND (reference sequence). This CDR3 is built from 15 residues. CDR3 protein: CASSIRGAGNQPQHF. The CDR3 DNA is TGTGCCAGTAGTATTCGGGGGGCCGGCAATCAGCCCCAGCATTTT. The full variable domain, with the rest looked up from reference TRBV19 and TRBJ1-5, is DGGITQSPKYLFRKEGQNVTLSCEQNLNHDAMYWYRQDPGQGLRLIYYSQIVNDFQKGDIAEGYSVSREKKESFPLTVTSAQKNPTAFYLCASSIRGAGNQPQHFGDGTRLSIL.

The V call is TRBV30, the J call TRBJ1-1, with D unclear. Trimming cost V 4 bases and J 4 bases, with 10 bases left between them. From germline, CDR1 is GTSNPN and CDR2 SVGIG (reference sequence). This CDR3 is 12 amino acids long. The CDR3 loop reads CAWKDGPTEAFF. As DNA, the CDR3 is TGTGCCTGGAAGGATGGGCCCACTGAAGCTTTCTTT.